This passage covers 14 T cell receptor beta chains from one sample sequenced in a study of patients and donors after allogeneic stem cell transplantation. TCRdb fed the RT-PCR reads into MiXCR, producing one record per CDR3 protein. The table includes about a million distinct CDR3 sequences, roughly 18% detected once. The sequenced sample was blood, either unsorted or a sorted T cell fraction (not recorded which). These receptors were collected from a human donor who was either an allogeneic HSCT recipient or a stem cell or donor lymphocyte infusion donor (not recorded which). It is not recorded whose cells these are; they may come from a transplant donor.

V and J are TRBV7-9 and TRBJ2-3; the D gene is possibly TRBD2 (6 bases). The CDR3 totals 16 residues. V lost 3 bases and J 0 bases, leaving 13 bases between the germline ends. Per the germline V gene, CDR1 is SEHNR and CDR2 is FQNEAQ (reference sequence). The chain's CDR3 is CASSFRRGISTDTQYF. CDR3 bases: TGTGCCAGCAGCTTCCGGCGGGGCATTAGCACAGATACGCAGTATTTT.

This clonotype was seen a handful of times. The genes are TRBV20-1 and TRBJ1-4; D call uncertain. The CDR3 extends over 14 amino acids. Per germline, CDR1 DFQATT and CDR2 SNEGSKA (reference sequence). V dropped 3 bases and J dropped 8 bases, with 16 bases sitting between them. The CDR3 DNA sequence: TGCAGTGCTAGGGCGCCGGAATCATACGAAAAACTGTTTTTT. Its translation is CSARAPESYEKLFF.

The V call is TRBV5-1, the J call TRBJ2-3, with TRBD2 matching over 7 bases. Germline assignment: CDR1 SGHRS and CDR2 YFSETQ. CDR3 length: 14 amino acids. Trimming removed 6 bases from V and 0 bases from J; junction bases left unmatched: 4. This CDR3 reads CASNEAGSTDTQYF. CDR3 nucleotide sequence: TGCGCCAGCAATGAAGCGGGGAGCACAGATACGCAGTATTTT.

The table lists this clonotype with many counts. This chain uses TRBV5-1 with TRBJ2-1; a possible D gene is TRBD1 (5 bases). Trimming removed 6 bases at V and 4 bases at J, with 14 bases between. Germline CDR1 SGHRS, CDR2 YFSETQ. This CDR3 is 14 amino acids long. The chain's CDR3 is CASTSEGVYNEQFF. The DNA of the CDR3 is TGCGCCAGCACCTCGGAAGGGGTTTACAATGAGCAGTTCTTC.

The chain has TRBV20-1 and TRBJ1-1, with D uncertain. The CDR3 is 13 residues long. Germline CDR1 DFQATT, CDR2 SNEGSKA (reference sequence). Deletions cut 5 bases from V and 1 base from J, with 11 bases between. CDR3 sequence reads: CSASAGWNTEAFF. The DNA for the CDR3 is TGCAGTGCTTCGGCGGGGTGGAACACTGAAGCTTTCTTT.

This clonotype was picked up a small number of times. V gene TRBV3-1 combines with J gene TRBJ2-7; TRBD1 aligns across 8 bases. Germline CDR1 and CDR2: LGHDT and YNNKEL (reference sequence). There are 15 residues in the CDR3. V was clipped by 0 bases and J by 2 bases; unmatched bases: 3. Here the CDR3 reads CASSQDNRGAYEQYF. CDR3 nucleotides: TGTGCCAGCAGCCAAGATAACAGGGGGGCCTACGAGCAGTACTTC.

This clonotype was counted only a few times. The chain joins TRBV7-8 to TRBJ1-4; 7 bases fit TRBD1. Germline CDR1 reads SGHVS; CDR2 reads FQNEAQ. The CDR3 has 15 residues. The trim removed 5 bases at V and 4 bases at J, leaving 7 bases unmatched. The CDR3 region is CASSIDRVDNEKLFF. Written as DNA, the CDR3 is TGTGCCAGCAGCATTGACAGGGTAGATAATGAAAAACTGTTTTTT. Complete variable domain (other parts from reference TRBV7-8 and TRBJ1-4): GAGVSQSPRYKVAKRGQDVALRCDPISGHVSLFWYQQALGQGPEFLTYFQNEAQLDKSGLPSDRFFAERPEGSVSTLKIQRTQQEDSAVYLCASSIDRVDNEKLFFGSGTQLSVL.

The CDR3 loop is CASSLGVTSGGHEQFF. In nucleotides, the CDR3 is TGCGCCAGCAGCTTGGGGGTGACTAGCGGGGGTCATGAGCAGTTCTTC. The chain uses TRBV5-1 and TRBJ2-1; 12 positions match TRBD2. Trimming removed 0 bases from V and 8 bases from J; junction bases left unmatched: 6. Germline CDR1 reads SGHRS; CDR2 reads YFSETQ. This CDR3 is 16 amino acids long.

The gene calls are TRBV15 and TRBJ2-5; D ambiguous. This CDR3 contains 13 residues. V lost 0 bases and J 4 bases, leaving 6 bases between the germline ends. Germline CDR1 and CDR2: LNHNV and YYDKDF (reference sequence). The DNA for the CDR3 is TGTGCCACCAGCAGAGACCCTCGAGAGACCCAGTACTTC. Residues: CATSRDPRETQYF.

This clonotype has at least ten counts. The chain links TRBV12-3 or TRBV12-4 to TRBJ1-5, with a weak D call TRBD1 (5 bases). The CDR3 sequence is 17 residues long. With 4 bases removed from V and 8 bases from J, the gap between germline ends came to 24 bases. The DNA of the CDR3 is TGTGCCAGCAGTTCGGTGAGGTTGACGAACATAGGGGAGCCCCAGCATTTT. This codes for CASSSVRLTNIGEPQHF.

The sample holds a few counts of this clonotype. The chain recombines TRBV28 with TRBJ2-7; D may be TRBD2 (6 bases). V lost 6 bases to trimming and J lost 0 bases, with 15 bases between them. This CDR3 has 15 residues. The germline CDR1 and CDR2 sequences are MDHEN and SYDVKM. This CDR3 is CASREPGLLSYEQYF. CDR3 in DNA: TGTGCCAGCAGGGAGCCGGGACTCCTCTCCTACGAGCAGTACTTC.

The chain uses TRBV7-2 and TRBJ2-3, with 10 nucleotides matching TRBD1. Germline V CDR1 and CDR2: SGHTA, FQGNSA. This CDR3 region has 16 residues. V lost 1 base, J lost 4 bases, and 5 bases stayed unmatched. The DNA for the CDR3 is TGTGCCAGCAGCTTAGGTGGGACAGGGGTGGCAGATACGCAGTATTTT. Its protein is CASSLGGTGVADTQYF. The full variable domain, with the rest looked up from reference TRBV7-2 and TRBJ2-3, is GAGVSQSPSNKVTEKGKDVELRCDPISGHTALYWYRQSLGQGLEFLIYFQGNSAPDKSGLPSDRFSAERTGGSVSTLTIQRTQQEDSAVYLCASSLGGTGVADTQYFGPGTRLTVL.

The chain is built from TRBV6-1 and TRBJ2-7, with D unclear. CDR3 length equals 14 residues. V was cut by 7 bases and J by 1 base, with 14 bases left in between. Per the germline V gene, CDR1 is MNHNS and CDR2 is SASEGT. The CDR3 loop is CASTLRLSSYEQYF. The CDR3 DNA reads TGTGCCAGCACTTTGCGTCTCAGTTCCTACGAGCAGTACTTC.

V gene TRBV6-2 or TRBV6-3 combines with J gene TRBJ2-1; 10 bases line up with TRBD2. Trimming took 0 bases from V and 0 from J; bases not matched to a gene: 14. Germline lookup yields CDR1 MNHEY and CDR2 SVGEGT. This CDR3 is 21 amino acids long. The CDR3 sequence: CASSYSRGGDSGRSSYNEQFF. The DNA for the CDR3 is TGTGCCAGCAGTTACTCGAGGGGGGGTGATAGCGGGAGGAGCTCCTACAATGAGCAGTTCTTC.